These T cell receptor beta chains were read from a single sample in a study of blood T cells in healthy people across ages. MiXCR, applied by TCRdb to the 5' RACE reads, yields one record per CDR3 protein. The sample includes 750,000 to 950,000 distinct CDR3 sequences, around a quarter of them seen just once. These records were also assigned to another study, of T cells of mothers and their children.

Sequencing input: blood. Source of these receptors: a boy aged 5-17 years in good health. The CDR3 runs from the conserved cysteine through the conserved F or W. A D gene is named only where the DNA matches it firmly. Size is omitted from some rows. Given values are once, few, many or a class for expanded clones.

j_gene,v_gene,d_gene,abundance,CDR3aa,CDR3nt
TRBJ2-3,TRBV7-9,-,few,CASSPDSWQPTLTDTQYF,TGTGCCAGCAGCCCGGACTCATGGCAGCCGACCCTCACAGATACGCAGTATTTT
TRBJ2-5,TRBV6-2/TRBV6-3,-,-,CAISRALKETQYF,TGTGCCATTTCCCGGGCACTAAAAGAGACCCAGTACTTC
TRBJ2-4,TRBV28,-,-,CASSSGTLKNIQYF,TGTGCCAGCAGTAGTGGTACCCTCAAAAACATTCAGTACTTC
TRBJ2-5,TRBV12-3/TRBV12-4,-,-,CASSFGQGLQTQYF,TGTGCCAGCAGTTTCGGGCAGGGGTTGCAGACCCAGTACTTC
TRBJ2-4,TRBV15,TRBD1,few,CATSIDREAKNIQYF,TGTGCCACCAGCATCGACAGGGAGGCCAAAAACATTCAGTACTTC
TRBJ1-1,TRBV27,-,-,CASGKGIPNTEAFF,TGTGCCAGCGGCAAAGGGATCCCGAACACTGAAGCTTTCTTT
TRBJ1-1,TRBV5-1,-,few,CASSLTRPSTEAFF,TGCGCCAGCAGCTTGACAAGACCGAGTACTGAAGCTTTCTTT
TRBJ2-3,TRBV11-3,TRBD2,-,CASSSATSGIDTQYF,TGTGCCAGCAGCTCGGCGACTAGCGGGATAGATACGCAGTATTTT
TRBJ2-3,TRBV3-1,TRBD2,few,CASSGLASDTQYF,TGTGCCAGCAGCGGACTAGCGTCAGATACGCAGTATTTT
TRBJ2-5,TRBV5-1,TRBD2,few,CASRTGTSASQETQYF,TGCGCCAGCAGGACCGGGACTAGCGCCTCACAAGAGACCCAGTACTTC
TRBJ1-2,TRBV7-2,-,few,CASSSGTGRTYGYTF,TGTGCCAGCAGCTCCGGGACGGGCCGCACCTATGGCTACACCTTC
TRBJ2-2,TRBV5-1,-,-,CASSEAGSTGELFF,TGCGCCAGCAGCGAGGCAGGGTCAACCGGGGAGCTGTTTTTT
TRBJ2-5,TRBV7-9,-,-,CASSLGRAWETQYF,TGTGCCAGCAGCTTAGGGAGAGCATGGGAGACCCAGTACTTC
TRBJ1-2,TRBV6-5,-,few,CASRVTSSGLDYGYTF,TGTGCCAGCAGAGTTACATCCTCGGGCCTCGACTATGGCTACACCTTC
TRBJ1-4,TRBV4-2,TRBD1,-,CASSQDRGSEKLFF,TGTGCCAGCAGCCAGGACAGGGGGTCGGAAAAACTGTTTTTT
TRBJ1-1,TRBV24-1,TRBD1,-,CATSDRGSEAFF,TGTGCCACCTCGGACAGGGGCTCTGAAGCTTTCTTT
TRBJ2-5,TRBV2,-,-,CAHGGGETQYF,TGTGCCCACGGGGGTGGAGAGACCCAGTACTTC
TRBJ2-5,TRBV29-1,TRBD1,-,CSVYDRGLETQYF,TGCAGCGTTTATGACAGGGGGCTTGAGACCCAGTACTTC
TRBJ1-1,TRBV7-2,-,-,CASSYRVLRNTEAFF,TGTGCCAGCAGCTACAGGGTCCTAAGGAACACTGAAGCTTTCTTT
TRBJ2-4,TRBV7-9,-,few,CASSSPPGAKNIQYF,TGTGCCAGCAGCTCGCCCCCAGGGGCCAAAAACATTCAGTACTTC
TRBJ1-2,TRBV20-1,TRBD1,-,CSATNQGTGKLGGYTF,TGCAGTGCTACTAACCAAGGGACAGGGAAATTGGGAGGCTACACCTTC
TRBJ1-4,TRBV12-3/TRBV12-4,-,few,CASSPETTNEKLFF,TGTGCCAGCAGTCCCGAAACAACTAATGAAAAACTGTTTTTT